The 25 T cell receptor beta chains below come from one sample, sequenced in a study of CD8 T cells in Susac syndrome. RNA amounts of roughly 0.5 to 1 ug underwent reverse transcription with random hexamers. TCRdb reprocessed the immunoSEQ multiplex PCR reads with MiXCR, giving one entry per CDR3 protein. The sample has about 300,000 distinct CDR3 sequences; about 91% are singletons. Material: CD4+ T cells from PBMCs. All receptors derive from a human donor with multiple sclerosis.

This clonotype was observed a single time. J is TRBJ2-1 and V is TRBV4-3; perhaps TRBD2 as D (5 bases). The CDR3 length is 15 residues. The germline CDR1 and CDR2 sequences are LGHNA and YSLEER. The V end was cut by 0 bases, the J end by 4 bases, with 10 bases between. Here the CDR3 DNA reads TGCGCCAGCAGCCAAGATTCGGGGTCTTACAATGAGCAGTTCTTC. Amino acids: CASSQDSGSYNEQFF.

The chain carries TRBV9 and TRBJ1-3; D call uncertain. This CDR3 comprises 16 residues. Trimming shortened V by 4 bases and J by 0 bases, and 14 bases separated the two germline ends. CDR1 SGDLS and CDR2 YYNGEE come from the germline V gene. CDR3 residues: CASSPGPIYSGNTIYF. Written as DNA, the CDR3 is TGTGCCAGCAGCCCTGGCCCCATCTACTCTGGAAACACCATATATTTT.

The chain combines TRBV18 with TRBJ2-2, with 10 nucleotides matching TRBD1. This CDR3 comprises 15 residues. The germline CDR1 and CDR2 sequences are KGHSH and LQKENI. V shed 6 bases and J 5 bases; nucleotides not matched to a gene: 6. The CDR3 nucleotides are TGTGCCAGCTCCCTAGACAGGGGGCAGACCGGGGAGCTGTTTTTT. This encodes CASSLDRGQTGELFF.

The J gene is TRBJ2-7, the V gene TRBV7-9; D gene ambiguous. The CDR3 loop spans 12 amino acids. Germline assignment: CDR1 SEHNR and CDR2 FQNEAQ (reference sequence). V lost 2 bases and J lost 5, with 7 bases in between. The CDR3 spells CASSLSRHEQYF. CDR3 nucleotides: TGTGCCAGCAGCTTAAGTCGACACGAGCAGTACTTC.

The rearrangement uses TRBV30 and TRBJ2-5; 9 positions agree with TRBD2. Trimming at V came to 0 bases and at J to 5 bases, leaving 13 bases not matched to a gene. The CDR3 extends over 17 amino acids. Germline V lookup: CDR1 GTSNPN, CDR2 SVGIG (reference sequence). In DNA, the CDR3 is TGTGCCTGGAGTGTAGGAGGTAGCGGGAGTATTTCGGAGACCCAGTACTTC. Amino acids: CAWSVGGSGSISETQYF.

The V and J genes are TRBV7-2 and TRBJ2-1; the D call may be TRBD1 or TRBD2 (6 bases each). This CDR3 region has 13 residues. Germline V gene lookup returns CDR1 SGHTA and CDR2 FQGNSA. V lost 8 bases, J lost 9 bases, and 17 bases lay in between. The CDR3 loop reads CASRGPQGGEQFF. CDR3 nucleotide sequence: TGTGCCAGCCGGGGGCCCCAAGGGGGTGAGCAGTTCTTC.

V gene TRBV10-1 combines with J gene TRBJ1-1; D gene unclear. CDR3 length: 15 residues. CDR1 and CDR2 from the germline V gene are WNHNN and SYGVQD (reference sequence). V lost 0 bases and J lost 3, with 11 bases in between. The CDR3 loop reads CASSESSGKDTEAFF. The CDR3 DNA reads TGCGCCAGCAGTGAGTCGTCGGGCAAGGACACTGAAGCTTTCTTT.

CDR3 region: CASSPRNGDEKLFF. The CDR3 nucleotides read TGTGCCAGCTCACCTAGGAACGGGGATGAAAAACTGTTTTTT. The chain carries TRBV18 and TRBJ1-4; D gene ambiguous. This CDR3 region has 14 residues. Trimming shortened V by 3 bases and J by 6 bases, and 11 bases separated the two germline ends. Germline loops: CDR1 KGHSH, CDR2 LQKENI. Full variable domain (missing parts from reference TRBV18 and TRBJ1-4): NAGVMQNPRHLVRRRGQEARLRCSPMKGHSHVYWYRQLPEEGLKFMVYLQKENIIDESGMPKERFSAEFPKEGPSILRIQQVVRGDSAAYFCASSPRNGDEKLFFGSGTQLSVL.

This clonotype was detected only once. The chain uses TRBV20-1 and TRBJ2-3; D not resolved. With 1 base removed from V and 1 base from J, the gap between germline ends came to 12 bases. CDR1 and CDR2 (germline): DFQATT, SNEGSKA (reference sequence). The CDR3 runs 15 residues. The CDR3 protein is CSARVGIGRTDTQYF. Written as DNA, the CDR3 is TGCAGTGCTAGAGTTGGCATTGGACGCACAGATACGCAGTATTTT.

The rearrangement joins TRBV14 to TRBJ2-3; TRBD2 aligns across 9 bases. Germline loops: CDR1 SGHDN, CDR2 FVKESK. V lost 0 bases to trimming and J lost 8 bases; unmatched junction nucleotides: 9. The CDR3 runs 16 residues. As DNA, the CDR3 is TGTGCCAGCAGCCAAGAGTCGGCTAGCGGGGCAGTTACGCAGTATTTT. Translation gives CASSQESASGAVTQYF.

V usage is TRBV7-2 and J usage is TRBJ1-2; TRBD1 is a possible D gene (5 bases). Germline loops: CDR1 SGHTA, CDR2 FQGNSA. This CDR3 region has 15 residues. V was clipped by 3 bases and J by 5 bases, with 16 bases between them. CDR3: CASSFLPGTAYGYTF. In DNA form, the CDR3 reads TGTGCCAGCAGCTTTCTCCCCGGGACGGCTTATGGCTACACCTTC.

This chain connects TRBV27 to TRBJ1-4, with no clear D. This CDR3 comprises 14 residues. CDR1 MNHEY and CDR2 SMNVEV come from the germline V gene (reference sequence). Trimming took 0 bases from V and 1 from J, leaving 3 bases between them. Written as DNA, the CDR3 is TGTGCCAGCAGTTTATCCGTAACTAATGAAAAACTGTTTTTT. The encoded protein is CASSLSVTNEKLFF.

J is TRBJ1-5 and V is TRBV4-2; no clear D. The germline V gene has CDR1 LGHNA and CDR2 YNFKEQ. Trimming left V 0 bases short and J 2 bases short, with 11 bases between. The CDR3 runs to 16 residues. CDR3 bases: TGTGCCAGCAGCCAAGAGGCCGGCAGTGGCAATCAGCCCCAGCATTTT. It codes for CASSQEAGSGNQPQHF.

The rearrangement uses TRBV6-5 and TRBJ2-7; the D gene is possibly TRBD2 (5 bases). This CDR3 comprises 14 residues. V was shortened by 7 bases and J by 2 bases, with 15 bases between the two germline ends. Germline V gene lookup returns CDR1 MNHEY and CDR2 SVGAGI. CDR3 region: CASTERTLPYEQYF. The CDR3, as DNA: TGTGCCAGCACCGAGCGGACCCTCCCCTACGAGCAGTACTTC.

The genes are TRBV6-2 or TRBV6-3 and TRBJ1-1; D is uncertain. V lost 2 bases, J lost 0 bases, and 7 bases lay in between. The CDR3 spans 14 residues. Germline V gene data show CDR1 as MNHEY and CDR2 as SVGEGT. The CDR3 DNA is TGTGCCAGCAGTTACCCGAACGTGAACACTGAAGCTTTCTTT. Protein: CASSYPNVNTEAFF.

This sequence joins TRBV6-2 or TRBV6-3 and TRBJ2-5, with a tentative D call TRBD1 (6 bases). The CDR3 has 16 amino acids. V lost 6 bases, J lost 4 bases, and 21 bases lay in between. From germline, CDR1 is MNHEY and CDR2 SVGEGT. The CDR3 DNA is TGTGCCAGCAGCACCTTGAACAGGGCGAAGGGAGAGACCCAGTACTTC. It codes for CASSTLNRAKGETQYF.

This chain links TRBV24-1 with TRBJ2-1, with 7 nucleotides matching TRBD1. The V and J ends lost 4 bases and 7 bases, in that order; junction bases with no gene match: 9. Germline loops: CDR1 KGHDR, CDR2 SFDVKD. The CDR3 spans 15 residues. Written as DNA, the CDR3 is TGTGCCACCAGTGACGTGACAGGGATCAGGAATGAGCAGTTCTTC. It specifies CATSDVTGIRNEQFF.

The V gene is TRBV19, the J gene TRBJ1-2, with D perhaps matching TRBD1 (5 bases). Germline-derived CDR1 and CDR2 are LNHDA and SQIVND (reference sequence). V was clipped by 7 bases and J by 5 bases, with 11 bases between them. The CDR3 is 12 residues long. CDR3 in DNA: TGTGCCAGTAAACAGGATTCTTATGGCTACACCTTC. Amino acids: CASKQDSYGYTF.

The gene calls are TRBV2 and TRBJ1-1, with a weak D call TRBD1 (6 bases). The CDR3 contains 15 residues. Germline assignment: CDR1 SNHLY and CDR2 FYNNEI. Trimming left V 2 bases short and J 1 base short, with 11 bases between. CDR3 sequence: CASSERGAANTEAFF. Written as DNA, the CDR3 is TGTGCCAGCAGTGAACGGGGGGCGGCGAACACTGAAGCTTTCTTT.

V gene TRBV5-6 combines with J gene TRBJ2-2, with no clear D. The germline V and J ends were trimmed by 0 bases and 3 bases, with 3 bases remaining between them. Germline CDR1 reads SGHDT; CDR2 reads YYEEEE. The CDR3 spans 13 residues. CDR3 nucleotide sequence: TGTGCCAGCAGCTTGGTGGACACCGGGGAGCTGTTTTTT. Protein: CASSLVDTGELFF.

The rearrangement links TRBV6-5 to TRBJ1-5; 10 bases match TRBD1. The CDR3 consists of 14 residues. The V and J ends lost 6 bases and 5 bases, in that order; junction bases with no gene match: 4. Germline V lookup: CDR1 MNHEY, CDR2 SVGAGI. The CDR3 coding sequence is TGTGCCAGCAGGACAGGGGGCTTCGATCAGCCCCAGCATTTT. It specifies CASRTGGFDQPQHF.

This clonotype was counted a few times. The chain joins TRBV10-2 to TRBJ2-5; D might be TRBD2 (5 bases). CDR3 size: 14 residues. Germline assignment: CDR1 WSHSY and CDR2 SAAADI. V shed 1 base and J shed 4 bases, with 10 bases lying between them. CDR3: CASSEYGNRETQYF. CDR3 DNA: TGCGCCAGCAGTGAGTACGGGAATCGAGAGACCCAGTACTTC.

CDR3 nucleotides: TGTGCCAATAGCGGGACAGGGAGATCAGATACGCAGTATTTT. Encoded protein: CANSGTGRSDTQYF. The chain links TRBV10-3 to TRBJ2-3; D possibly corresponds to TRBD1 (9 bases). There are 14 residues in the CDR3. Germline V gene data show CDR1 as ENHRY and CDR2 as SYGVKD. Trimming stripped 10 bases from V and 4 bases from J, with 18 bases between.

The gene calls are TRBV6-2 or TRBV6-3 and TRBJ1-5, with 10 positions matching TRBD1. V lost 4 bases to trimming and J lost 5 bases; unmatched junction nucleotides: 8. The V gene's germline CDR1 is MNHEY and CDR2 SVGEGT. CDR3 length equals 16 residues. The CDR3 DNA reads TGTGCCAGCAGTTCTCCCGGGACAGGGGAGTATCAGCCCCAGCATTTT. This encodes CASSSPGTGEYQPQHF.

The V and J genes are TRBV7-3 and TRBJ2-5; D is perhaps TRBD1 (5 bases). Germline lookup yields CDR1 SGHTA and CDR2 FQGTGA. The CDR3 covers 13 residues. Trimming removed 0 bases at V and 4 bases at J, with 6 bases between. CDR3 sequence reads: CASSLTGVETQYF. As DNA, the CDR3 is TGTGCCAGCAGCTTAACAGGGGTAGAGACCCAGTACTTC.